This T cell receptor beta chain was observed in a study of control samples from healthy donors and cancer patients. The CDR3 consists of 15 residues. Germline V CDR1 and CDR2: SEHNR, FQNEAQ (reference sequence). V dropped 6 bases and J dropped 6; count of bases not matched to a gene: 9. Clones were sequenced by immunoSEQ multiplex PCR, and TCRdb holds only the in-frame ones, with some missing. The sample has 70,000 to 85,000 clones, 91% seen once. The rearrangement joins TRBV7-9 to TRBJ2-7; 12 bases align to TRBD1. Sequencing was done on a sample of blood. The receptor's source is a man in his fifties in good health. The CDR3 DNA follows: TGTGCCAGCAGTTCACCGGGACAGGGGGCCGGCGAGCAGTACTTC. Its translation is CASSSPGQGAGEQYF.